The 6 T cell receptor beta chains presented below share a single source sample, sequenced in a study of T cell responses to AZD1222 COVID-19 vaccine. Method: immunoSEQ multiplex PCR; TCRdb's copy keeps in-frame clones and lacks some. The data hold more than 140,000 clones, with approximately 89% observed a single time. The input for sequencing was peripheral blood, taken on day 0 of AZD1222 vaccination. The source of these receptors is an adult in good health.

This clone has just a few counts. The chain combines TRBV3-1 (or the pseudogene TRBV3-2) with TRBJ2-2; TRBD1 agrees at 8 bases. The CDR3 loop spans 17 amino acids. V shed 4 bases, J shed 6 bases, and the junction held 13 bases outside the gene matches. Germline V CDR1 and CDR2: LGHDT, YNNKEL (reference sequence). The chain's CDR3 is CASSRNRDRILAGELFF. The CDR3 DNA reads as TGTGCCAGCAGCCGTAATCGGGACAGGATATTGGCCGGGGAGCTGTTTTTT.

This sequence joins TRBV19 and TRBJ2-1; TRBD2 matches at 10 bases. The J segment lost 1 base and the V segment lost 5 bases, leaving 2 bases of the junction unmatched. Germline V CDR1 and CDR2: LNHDA, SQIVND (reference sequence). CDR3 length equals 15 residues. The chain's CDR3 is CASSATSGSYNEQFF. Written as DNA, the CDR3 is TGTGCCAGTAGTGCGACTAGCGGGTCCTACAATGAGCAGTTCTTC.

This sequence joins TRBV6-5 and TRBJ2-5; unclear D gene. V shed 4 bases and J shed 2 bases, with 14 bases lying between them. Germline loops: CDR1 MNHEY, CDR2 SVGAGI. The CDR3 loop spans 15 amino acids. CDR3 bases: TGTGCCAGCAGTTTTTATAACAGCCAACAAGAGACCCAGTACTTC. It translates to CASSFYNSQQETQYF.

The chain is built from TRBV2 and TRBJ2-5; 11 nucleotides line up with TRBD2. Germline V CDR1 and CDR2: SNHLY, FYNNEI. The CDR3 extends over 15 amino acids. The trim removed 6 bases at V and 3 bases at J, leaving 6 bases unmatched. Here the CDR3 DNA reads TGTGCCAGCAGGGAACTAGCGGGAGTCAAAGAGACCCAGTACTTC. It specifies CASRELAGVKETQYF.

The CDR3 region has the DNA TGTGCCAGCTCGGACCCAGGGGGTGGTTTGCAGCCCCAGCATTTT. As protein: CASSDPGGGLQPQHF. V usage is TRBV18 and J usage is TRBJ1-5; the match to TRBD1 covers 7 bases. Germline V gene data show CDR1 as KGHSH and CDR2 as LQKENI. J gave up 7 bases and V 6 bases, and 12 bases lay outside the gene matches. The CDR3 extends over 15 amino acids.

V and J are TRBV6-5 and TRBJ1-5; D is undetermined. The V gene lost 5 bases and the J gene lost 8 bases, with 7 bases spanning the gap. Germline CDR1 MNHEY, CDR2 SVGAGI. The CDR3 totals 11 residues. The CDR3 protein is CASSKREPQHF. For the CDR3, the DNA is TGTGCCAGCAGTAAAAGGGAGCCCCAGCATTTT.